The present T cell receptor (beta chain) was sequenced within a study of CD8+ T cells in alopecia areata. RNA, once extracted, was reverse transcribed into cDNA for use as the sequencing template. The protocol was immunoSEQ multiplex PCR, while the TCRdb copy is restricted to in-frame clones and leaves out a portion. The sample holds about 120,000 clones, 58% seen once. CDR3 length: 13 residues. Looked up from germline, CDR1 is SEHNR and CDR2 is FQNEAQ (reference sequence). The V gene lost 3 bases and the J gene lost 3 bases, with 6 bases spanning the gap. The treatment denotes: oral pan-JAK inhibitor, 5-10 mg twice daily. Notes on this clone: Its antigen remains unknown.

Regarding the study as a whole: Many expanded lesional clones persisted in scalp and blood during tofacitinib treatment. Normal scalp had lower clonality than lesional scalp, with alopecia totalis/universalis lesions showing this most strongly.

This TCR derives from a human donor with alopecia areata. The sequenced sample was CD8+ T cells sorted from blood, obtained at week 4, from a patient treated with tofacitinib. The J gene is TRBJ1-5, the V gene TRBV7-9; no definite D call. The CDR3 region is CASSFGPNQPQHF. The CDR3 bases are TGTGCCAGCAGCTTCGGACCCAATCAGCCCCAGCATTTT.